The clone carrying this T cell receptor beta chain was recorded many times. Template switching added a universal primer site, and cDNA bore unique molecular identifiers. TCRdb fed the 5' RACE reads into MiXCR, producing one record per CDR3 protein. The sample yields about 220,000 distinct CDR3 sequences, 6% to 8.5% seen once. With 0 bases clipped from V and 6 bases from J, the junction kept 4 bases outside the gene matches. This CDR3 has 13 residues. CDR1 is DFQATT and CDR2 is SNEGSKA in the germline V gene (reference sequence). This entry belongs to a study of identical twins. These data are also associated with another study on yellow fever vaccine responses in identical twins.

The gene calls are TRBV20-1 and TRBJ1-1; 7 nucleotides agree with TRBD1. Sequenced: CD8+ T cells sorted from blood. This clonotype was sampled from a young woman in good health. The CDR3 DNA follows: TGCAGTGCTAGAGAAACAGGGGTTTCTGAAGCTTTCTTT. Protein: CSARETGVSEAFF.